The clone carrying this T cell receptor beta chain was seen just once. Antigen unknown. Sampled while nominally healthy, donors likely had unrecorded immune exposures. This specimen comes from a study of cytomegalovirus exposure and HLA in healthy donors. Study-wide results and limits: Donors were assumed by presence/absence analyses to have roughly uniform sequencing depth. In a later analysis, DRB1 alleles had the most associated TCRs; HLA-C alleles the fewest.

It was with 60 Vbeta and 13 Jbeta primers that the PCR ran. Produced via immunoSEQ multiplex PCR; TCRdb's table is partial and in-frame only. Of over 85,000 clones in the sample, around 81% were seen once. Germline V gene data show CDR1 as SQVTM and CDR2 as ANQGSEA. The CDR3 runs 16 residues. The junction had 9 bases not matched to a gene; V was cut back by 3 bases and J by 5 bases. The chain links TRBV29-1 to TRBJ2-5, with TRBD2 matching 13 bases. This receptor was taken from a man in his thirties or forties in good health and CMV-seronegative. Sequencing input: PBMCs. The CDR3 coding sequence is TGCAGCGTTGAGTCGACTAGCGGGAGGATTTTGGAGACCCAGTACTTC. As protein: CSVESTSGRILETQYF.